This TCR beta chain emerged from a study of blood T cell repertoires in COVID-19. Background on the study: The analysed material was cDNA or gDNA that came from T cells, B-cell-depleted T cells, or PBMCs.

The CDR3 contains 14 residues. The V and J ends lost 5 bases and 7 bases respectively, with 14 bases between them. Germline CDR1 is LNHDA and CDR2 is SQIVND (reference sequence). In the authors' workflow: It was from reference gene primer amplification that nucleated cell counts were estimated. Profiled with immunoSEQ multiplex PCR; TCRdb holds only in-frame clones, not every one. The V and J calls and clone size are taken from that table; D and trimming were inferred from the DNA. Of some 130,000 clones listed, 60% to 80% are singletons. This clone was detected ten times or more. The chain joins TRBV19 to TRBJ1-4; D unclear. The origin of this receptor is a man in his 60s who had recovered from COVID-19. Sequencing was performed on peripheral blood. The CDR3 DNA reads TGTGCCAGTAGTTACCCGCAAGAGGCTGAAAAACTGTTTTTT. This codes for CASSYPQEAEKLFF.